This T cell receptor beta chain is drawn from a study of molecular identifiers for immune sequencing clone quantification. For this clonotype: Its antigen is still unknown. The junction shows a germline mismatch at one end, possibly a read error.

General study findings and limits: Clones with over 20 RNA copies captured over 99% of effector molecules but under 1% of naive ones.

Every naive CD8 library was made from between about 18,000 and 1,100,000 sorted cells with 10%, 30% or 50% RNA. Sorted naive CD8 T cells were those defined as CD8+CD4-CCR7+CD45RA+. CDR3 size: 14 residues. In germline, CDR1 is LGHDT, CDR2 YNNKEL (reference sequence). Previously reported methods and listed TCR primers produced the bulk TCR libraries. TCRdb itself ran the PCR reads through MiXCR, one entry per CDR3 protein. This table has approximately 680,000 distinct CDR3 sequences, roughly 25% appearing once. The sample taken for sequencing was naive CD8+ T cells from blood, with Jurkat cell RNA spiked in. Subset indicated: FACS-sorted CD8+CD4-CCR7+CD45RA+ naive T cells. The rearrangement joins TRBV3-1 to TRBJ2-7; TRBD1 is a possible D gene (7 bases). This TCR was recovered from a human donor in good health. Some libraries in this study had Jurkat cell RNA spiked in. The CDR3 DNA follows: TGTGCCGGCAGCCGGGGGACAGAGACTTACGAGCAGTACTTC. This codes for CAGSRGTETYEQYF.